Listed here are 15 T cell receptor beta chains from one sample, sequenced in a study of T cell responses to AZD1222 COVID-19 vaccine. Clones were read by immunoSEQ multiplex PCR, and TCRdb kept only the in-frame ones, dropping some. The sample holds more than 150,000 clones; 94% are singletons and the top ten take 1.6%. This material consisted of peripheral blood, taken 28 days after the second AZD1222 dose. The source of these receptors is an adult who received the AZD1222 COVID-19 vaccine.

The chain has TRBV13 and TRBJ1-1; unclear D gene. The CDR3 loop spans 15 amino acids. V was clipped by 5 bases and J by 4 bases, with 17 bases between them. Germline lookup yields CDR1 PRHDT and CDR2 FYEKMQ (reference sequence). The CDR3 is CASSPSSRVGTEAFF. CDR3 sequence (DNA): TGTGCCAGCAGCCCCAGCAGCCGGGTTGGCACTGAAGCTTTCTTT. The full variable domain, rest sourced from reference TRBV13 and TRBJ1-1, is AAGVIQSPRHLIKEKRETATLKCYPIPRHDTVYWYQQGPGQDPQFLISFYEKMQSDKGSIPDRFSAQQFSDYHSELNMSSLELGDSALYFCASSPSSRVGTEAFFGQGTRLTVV.

The CDR3 region is CASSLSGPTDTQYF. The CDR3 DNA reads TGTGCCAGCAGCTTGTCCGGGCCCACAGATACGCAGTATTTT. The chain links TRBV7-7 to TRBJ2-3; D not certain. The germline gives CDR1 SSHAT, CDR2 FNYEAQ (reference sequence). Between the trimmed V and J ends, which lost 3 bases and 2 bases, there was a span of 9 bases. The CDR3 has 14 residues. The full variable domain, completed using reference TRBV7-7 and TRBJ2-3, is GAGVSQSPRYKVTKRGQDVTLRCDPISSHATLYWYQQALGQGPEFLTYFNYEAQPDKSGLPSDRFSAERPEGSISTLTIQRTEQRDSAMYRCASSLSGPTDTQYFGPGTRLTVL.

In nucleotides, the CDR3 is TGTGCCAGCTCACCACCGGGAGGGAACAATTCACCCCTCCACTTT. It encodes CASSPPGGNNSPLHF. The gene calls are TRBV18 and TRBJ1-6; D uncertain. CDR1 and CDR2 (germline): KGHSH, LQKENI. V was clipped by 0 bases and J by 7 bases, with 10 bases between them. The CDR3 is made up of 15 amino acids.

The CDR3 loop is CASSFGGGPAGELFF. DNA for the CDR3: TGTGCCAGCAGCTTCGGGGGGGGCCCTGCCGGGGAGCTGTTTTTT. V is TRBV7-8 and J is TRBJ2-2, with 8 bases lining up with TRBD2. CDR1 is SGHVS, CDR2 FQNEAQ, per germline. After removal of 3 bases from V and 6 bases from J, the junction contained 6 bases not matched to a gene. The CDR3 loop spans 15 amino acids.

The chain links TRBV27 to TRBJ2-1; weak D call: TRBD2 (7 bases). CDR3 length: 14 amino acids. V was cut by 0 bases and J by 8 bases, with 11 bases left in between. Germline V lookup: CDR1 MNHEY, CDR2 SMNVEV (reference sequence). CDR3 DNA: TGTGCCAGCAGTTTATCGGAAGGGGGGGATGAGCAGTTCTTC. Its translation is CASSLSEGGDEQFF.

The rearrangement uses TRBV3-1 (or the pseudogene TRBV3-2) and TRBJ2-1, with 9 bases identical to TRBD2. Germline CDR1 LGHDT, CDR2 YNNKEL (reference sequence). The CDR3 is made up of 15 amino acids. Germline trimming cut 1 base from V and 9 bases from J; bases unmatched to any gene: 7. The DNA for the CDR3 is TGTGCCAGCAGCCAAGGTGCTAGCGGGGACTCTGAGCAGTTCTTC. Protein: CASSQGASGDSEQFF.

V and J are TRBV19 and TRBJ1-3; unclear D gene. Germline V gene lookup returns CDR1 LNHDA and CDR2 SQIVND (reference sequence). There are 14 residues in the CDR3. Trimming cost V 3 bases and J 4 bases, with 10 bases left between them. The CDR3 spells CASSMGQRGNTIYF. The CDR3 coding sequence is TGTGCCAGTAGTATGGGCCAGCGGGGAAACACCATATATTTT.

On this clone itself: The sample has other DNA sequences that encode this CDR3 too. The chain is built from TRBV30 and TRBJ2-5; no clear D gene. The CDR3 is 11 amino acids. V lost 0 bases and J 5 bases, leaving 4 bases between the germline ends. Germline V CDR1 and CDR2: GTSNPN, SVGIG (reference sequence). Written as DNA, the CDR3 is TGTGCCTGGAGTGTACAGGAGACCCAGTACTTC. Its translation is CAWSVQETQYF.

This chain joins TRBV19 and TRBJ1-1, with D possibly being TRBD1 (5 bases). Germline V lookup: CDR1 LNHDA, CDR2 SQIVND (reference sequence). This CDR3 comprises 13 residues. V lost 2 bases, J lost 5 bases, and 9 bases lay in between. The CDR3 loop is CASSIQGRTEAFF. CDR3 sequence (DNA): TGTGCCAGTAGTATACAGGGCAGGACTGAAGCTTTCTTT.

The chain couples TRBV5-1 to TRBJ1-2; no reliable D call. Germline CDR1 SGHRS, CDR2 YFSETQ. This CDR3 comprises 13 residues. V lost 4 bases, J lost 1 base, and 8 bases lay in between. CDR3 sequence (DNA): TGCGCCAGCAGCCCGGAGCGTAACTATGGCTACACCTTC. Its translation is CASSPERNYGYTF.

The chain has TRBV5-4 and TRBJ2-5; possibly TRBD1 for D (5 bases). CDR1 is SGHNT, CDR2 YYREEE, per germline (reference sequence). The CDR3 is 14 residues long. V was clipped by 5 bases and J by 2 bases, with 13 bases between them. Here the CDR3 DNA reads TGTGCCAGCAGAGTAGACAGCCCGCAAGAGACCCAGTACTTC. This gives the protein CASRVDSPQETQYF.

The chain is built from TRBV5-8 and TRBJ2-1; TRBD1 matches at 10 bases. The CDR3 is 17 residues long. The trim removed 4 bases at V and 5 bases at J, leaving 12 bases unmatched. The germline V gene encodes CDR1 SGHTS and CDR2 YDEGEE. The chain's CDR3 is CASSRSPGQGLNNEQFF. The CDR3 nucleotides read TGTGCCAGCAGCCGGAGTCCGGGACAGGGGCTCAACAATGAGCAGTTCTTC.

The chain joins TRBV5-1 to TRBJ2-3; D uncertain. V shed 6 bases and J shed 2 bases, with 16 bases lying between them. CDR1 and CDR2 (germline): SGHRS, YFSETQ. The CDR3 has 15 amino acids. CDR3 coding DNA: TGCGCCAGCACCACCGGCCGTCGTCCCACAGATACGCAGTATTTT. Encoded protein: CASTTGRRPTDTQYF.

The rearrangement joins TRBV3-1 (or the pseudogene TRBV3-2) to TRBJ2-2; tentative D call: TRBD2 (7 bases). CDR3 length: 16 amino acids. V lost 0 bases and J lost 5, with 13 bases in between. The germline gives CDR1 LGHDT, CDR2 YNNKEL (reference sequence). CDR3 DNA sequence: TGTGCCAGCAGCCAAGATTGGGGAGGGGGAACCGGGGAGCTGTTTTTT. Residues: CASSQDWGGGTGELFF.

The genes are TRBV6-5 and TRBJ1-6; D perhaps matches TRBD1 (6 bases). The length of the CDR3 is 16 residues. CDR1 MNHEY and CDR2 SVGAGI come from the germline V gene. Trimming took off 3 bases at V and 8 bases at J, with 17 bases between the two ends. This CDR3 reads CASSYRGRYEDSPLHF. The CDR3, as DNA: TGTGCCAGCAGTTATCGGGGGCGCTACGAAGATTCACCCCTCCACTTT.